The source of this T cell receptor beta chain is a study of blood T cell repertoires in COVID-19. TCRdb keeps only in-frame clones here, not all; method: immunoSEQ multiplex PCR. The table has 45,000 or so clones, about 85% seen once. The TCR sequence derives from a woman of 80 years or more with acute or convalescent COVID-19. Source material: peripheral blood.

The DNA of the CDR3 is TGTGCCTGGAGTGTCTCTAACAGCCCAAGCCACCACGCTAACTATGGCTACACCTTC. Translating gives CAWSVSNSPSHHANYGYTF. The V and J genes are TRBV30 and TRBJ1-2; D gene unclear. V was clipped by 0 bases and J by 0 bases, with 23 bases between them. CDR3 length: 19 amino acids. Germline V gene sequence: CDR1 GTSNPN, CDR2 SVGIG (reference sequence).